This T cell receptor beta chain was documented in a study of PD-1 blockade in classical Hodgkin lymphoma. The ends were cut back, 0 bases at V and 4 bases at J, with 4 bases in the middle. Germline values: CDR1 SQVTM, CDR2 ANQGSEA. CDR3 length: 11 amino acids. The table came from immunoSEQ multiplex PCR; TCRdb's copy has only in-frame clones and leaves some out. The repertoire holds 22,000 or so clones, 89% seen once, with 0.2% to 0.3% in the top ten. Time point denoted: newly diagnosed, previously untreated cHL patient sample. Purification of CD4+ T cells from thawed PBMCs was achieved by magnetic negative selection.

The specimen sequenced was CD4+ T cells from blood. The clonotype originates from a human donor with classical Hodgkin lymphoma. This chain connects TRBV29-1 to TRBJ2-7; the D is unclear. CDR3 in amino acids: CSVEEFYEQYF. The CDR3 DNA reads TGCAGCGTTGAAGAATTTTACGAGCAGTACTTC.